A single TCR beta chain is shown here with its context. It was with unique molecular identifiers that the TCRbeta library was prepared. Each CDR3 protein gets one entry after TCRdb re-called the PCR reads with MiXCR. The table lists roughly 610,000 distinct CDR3 sequences, 8% to 11% of them singletons. The sample originates from a study of T-cell reconstitution after alpha-beta-depleted transplantation in children. The sample here was PBMCs from the stem cell graft donor, taken from the stem cell graft. The TCR comes from a human donor who donated a stem cell graft to a child with acute myeloid leukemia.

The CDR3 sequence: CSGGSGAYEQYF. In DNA, the CDR3 is TGCAGTGGCGGTAGCGGAGCCTACGAGCAGTACTTC. The V call is TRBV20-1, the J call TRBJ2-7, with D perhaps matching TRBD2 (6 bases). The CDR3 has 12 residues. The V gene's germline CDR1 is DFQATT and CDR2 SNEGSKA (reference sequence). Trimming took 7 bases from V and 2 from J, leaving 12 bases between them.